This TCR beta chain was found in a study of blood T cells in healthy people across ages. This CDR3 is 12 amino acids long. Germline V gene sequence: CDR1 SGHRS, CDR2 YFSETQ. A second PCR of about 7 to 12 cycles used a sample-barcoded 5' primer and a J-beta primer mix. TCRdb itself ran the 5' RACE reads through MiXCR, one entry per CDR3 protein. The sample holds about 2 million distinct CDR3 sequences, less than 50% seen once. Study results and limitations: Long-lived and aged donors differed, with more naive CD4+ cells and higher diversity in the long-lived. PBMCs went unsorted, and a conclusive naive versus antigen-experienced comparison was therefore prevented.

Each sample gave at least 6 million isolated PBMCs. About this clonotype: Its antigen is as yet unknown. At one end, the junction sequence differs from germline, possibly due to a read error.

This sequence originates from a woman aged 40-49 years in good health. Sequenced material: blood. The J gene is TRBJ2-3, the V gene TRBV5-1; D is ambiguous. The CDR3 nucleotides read TGCGCCAGCAGCTTTGGCACAGATACGCGGTATTTT. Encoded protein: CASSFGTDTRYF.